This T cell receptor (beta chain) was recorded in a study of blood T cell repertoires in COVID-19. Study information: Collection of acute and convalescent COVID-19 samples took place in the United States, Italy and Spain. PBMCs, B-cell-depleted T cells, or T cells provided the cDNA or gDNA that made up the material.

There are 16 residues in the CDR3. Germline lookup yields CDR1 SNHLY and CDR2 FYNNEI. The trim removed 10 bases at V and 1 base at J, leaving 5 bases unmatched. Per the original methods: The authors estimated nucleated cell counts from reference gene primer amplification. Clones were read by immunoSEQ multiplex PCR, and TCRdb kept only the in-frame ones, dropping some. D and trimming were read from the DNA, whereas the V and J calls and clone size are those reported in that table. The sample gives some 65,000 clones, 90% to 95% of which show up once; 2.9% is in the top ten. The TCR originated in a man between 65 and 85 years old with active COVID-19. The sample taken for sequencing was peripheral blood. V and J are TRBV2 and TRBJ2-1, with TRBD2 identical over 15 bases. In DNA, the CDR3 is TGTGCCATTAGGACTAGCGGGGGGGCTTCCTACAATGAGCAGTTCTTC. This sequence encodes CAIRTSGGASYNEQFF.